This TCR beta chain was retrieved from a study of cytomegalovirus exposure and HLA in healthy donors. Study context: In an early release, HLA-typed donors contributed 80 million to 95 million unique TCR sequences. Study-level results: Confirmation was obtained in vitro that three CMV-associated chains are specific for CMV antigens. Within the data, a cluster of highly shared sequence variants was likely a sequencing artifact. Later on, a genetic analysis was performed. It linked a missense variant in DCLRE1C with V- and J-gene trimming of TCR beta.

This PCR relied on a set of 60 Vbeta primers and 13 Jbeta primers. The method was immunoSEQ multiplex PCR; TCRdb's version includes in-frame clones alone and lacks a portion of them. The sample yields approximately 240,000 clones, around 80% seen once. A word on this clone: The antigen remains unidentified.

Per germline, CDR1 MDHEN and CDR2 SYDVKM. The J segment lost 3 bases and the V segment lost 5 bases, leaving 5 bases of the junction unmatched. The CDR3 sequence is 15 residues long. The sample was PBMCs. The chain combines TRBV28 with TRBJ2-3; 10 bases agree with TRBD2. This receptor was identified in a middle-aged woman in good health and CMV-seronegative. The CDR3 protein is CASSKSGGATDTQYF. The DNA of the CDR3 is TGTGCCAGCAGTAAAAGCGGGGGGGCTACAGATACGCAGTATTTT. The full variable domain, with the rest looked up from reference TRBV28 and TRBJ2-3, is DVKVTQSSRYLVKRTGEKVFLECVQDMDHENMFWYRQDPGLGLRLIYFSYDVKMKEKGDIPEGYSVSREKKERFSLILESASTNQTSMYLCASSKSGGATDTQYFGPGTRLTVL.